This T cell receptor beta chain was recovered during a study of human T cells and chemical hapten exposure. Time point in this sample: patch test 2, 6 weeks after DPC sensitization. The treatment denotes: therapeutic diphenylcyclopropenone sensitization with weekly scalp DPC. Each cDNA molecule in the library carried unique molecular identifiers. Original methodology: Ranging from roughly 20,000 to 750,000, TCR counts per sample had a median value of roughly 96,000. TCRdb reprocessed the RACE reads via MiXCR and lists one record per CDR3 protein. TCRdb's processing, not the study's, gives the V and J calls here. This table holds nearly 85,000 distinct CDR3 sequences, around 10% found once. Findings of the study overall: Expanded TCR counts at PT1 went up together with patch test score, a positive correlation. TCRs above 1 in 1000 frequency did not change with DPC sensitization.

The CDR3 extends over 11 amino acids. The germline V and J ends were trimmed by 6 bases and 11 bases, with 10 bases remaining between them. This clonotype was detected a few times. Antigen specificity is unknown. This chain connects TRBV12-3 or TRBV12-4 to TRBJ2-2, with D possibly matching TRBD2 (5 bases). Material: whole blood, obtained in connection with sensitization to the hapten diphenylcyclopropenone (DPC). The receptor comes from a man younger than 35 with alopecia areata. Some clones in this sample may be carry-over from other donors' samples. The chain's CDR3 is CASSGLVELFF. CDR3 DNA: TGTGCCAGCAGCGGACTTGTAGAGCTGTTTTTT.